This T cell receptor (beta chain) originates from a study of T-cell memory formation after mild COVID-19. TCRalpha and TCRbeta libraries used 5'RACE with constant-segment primers and UMIs. Each CDR3 protein is one row after TCRdb ran MiXCR on the 5' RACE reads. The sample lists fewer than 95,000 distinct CDR3 sequences, around an eighth occurring once. This clonotype was detected only a few times. CDR3 length: 15 amino acids. The germline V gene encodes CDR1 DFQATT and CDR2 SNEGSKA (reference sequence). The ends were cut back, 3 bases at V and 1 base at J, with 13 bases in the middle. The receptor's source is an adult woman who had mild COVID-19 (a few samples of this study predate the infection). Cell type and time point are not known. The sequencing input was PBMCs or a T cell subset sorted from them (not recorded which). The chain is built from TRBV20-1 and TRBJ2-1; D unresolved. The CDR3 spells CSARAFGVSYNEQFF. In nucleotides, the CDR3 is TGCAGTGCTAGGGCCTTTGGCGTGTCCTACAATGAGCAGTTCTTC.